Each of the 31 T cell receptor beta chains below was sequenced from the same sample in a study of cytomegalovirus exposure and HLA in healthy donors. This PCR relied on a set of 60 Vbeta primers and 13 Jbeta primers. Measured with immunoSEQ multiplex PCR; TCRdb has only the in-frame clones, and not every one. The data hold roughly 170,000 clones, with roughly 83% observed a single time. The specimen sequenced was PBMCs. These receptors originate from a man in his thirties or forties in good health and CMV-seronegative.

V gene TRBV27 combines with J gene TRBJ2-1; maybe TRBD2 (5 bases). The CDR3 is made up of 18 amino acids. The V gene lost 0 bases and the J gene lost 1 base, with 16 bases spanning the gap. CDR1 and CDR2 from the germline V gene are MNHEY and SMNVEV (reference sequence). The CDR3 region is CASSLSGIEGASYNEQFF. The CDR3 nucleotides are TGTGCCAGCAGTTTATCAGGGATTGAGGGAGCGTCCTACAATGAGCAGTTCTTC.

This clone was picked up a small number of times. This sequence joins TRBV27 and TRBJ2-2; D may be TRBD1 (6 bases). Germline V gives CDR1 MNHEY, CDR2 SMNVEV (reference sequence). Trimming shortened V by 3 bases and J by 0 bases, and 8 bases separated the two germline ends. This CDR3 comprises 15 residues. Here the CDR3 DNA reads TGTGCCAGCAGTTTGGGGACAACGAACACCGGGGAGCTGTTTTTT. Its translation: CASSLGTTNTGELFF.

The rearrangement links TRBV5-1 to TRBJ1-1; D perhaps matches TRBD1 (6 bases). V gave up 5 bases and J gave up 7 bases, with 15 bases separating them. The CDR3 has 13 residues. Germline CDR1 and CDR2: SGHRS and YFSETQ. In nucleotides, the CDR3 is TGCGCCAGCAGTACAAACGACAGGAATGAAGCTTTCTTT. This encodes CASSTNDRNEAFF.

The chain links TRBV9 to TRBJ2-2, with D possibly matching TRBD2 (5 bases). V lost 6 bases, J lost 0 bases, and 9 bases lay in between. Germline CDR1 SGDLS, CDR2 YYNGEE. CDR3 length: 14 residues. The CDR3 is CASTSGPNTGELFF. CDR3 nucleotide sequence: TGTGCCAGCACCAGCGGACCGAACACCGGGGAGCTGTTTTTT.

This clone was observed a few times. The genes are TRBV5-8 and TRBJ2-5; D may be TRBD1 (5 bases). Germline assignment: CDR1 SGHTS and CDR2 YDEGEE. Deletions cut 5 bases from V and 0 bases from J, with 8 bases between. CDR3 size: 13 residues. CDR3 protein: CASRRQYQETQYF. In DNA form, the CDR3 reads TGTGCCAGCAGGCGACAGTACCAAGAGACCCAGTACTTC.

The V gene is TRBV7-8, the J gene TRBJ2-1, with D maybe TRBD2 (6 bases). The ends were cut back, 4 bases at V and 5 bases at J, with 12 bases in the middle. CDR1 is SGHVS, CDR2 FQNEAQ, per germline. The CDR3 has 14 amino acids. As DNA, the CDR3 is TGTGCCAGCAGCTCCCTTGCGGGGAACAATGAGCAGTTCTTC. Protein product: CASSSLAGNNEQFF.

Here the CDR3 DNA reads TGTGCTAGGGGGGGGCACCTTAATGAAAAACTGTTTTTT. Translated, it gives CARGGHLNEKLFF. The V and J genes are TRBV2 and TRBJ1-4; a weak D match, TRBD1 (6 bases). The CDR3 totals 13 residues. The germline gives CDR1 SNHLY, CDR2 FYNNEI.

The chain's CDR3 is CASSVDWGSGGRNEQFF. Here the CDR3 DNA reads TGTGCCAGCTCAGTGGACTGGGGTAGCGGGGGAAGGAATGAGCAGTTCTTC. The J gene is TRBJ2-1, the V gene TRBV18; 9 bases align to TRBD2. Germline CDR1 KGHSH, CDR2 LQKENI. The CDR3 has 17 amino acids. V was pared by 5 bases and J by 7 bases, with 15 bases of the junction left unmatched.

V and J are TRBV6-1 and TRBJ2-7; 11 nucleotides align to TRBD2. Trimming at V came to 0 bases and at J to 1 base, leaving 14 bases not matched to a gene. Germline assignment: CDR1 MNHNS and CDR2 SASEGT. This CDR3 is 20 amino acids long. The CDR3: CASSEARLSGRVQDSYEQYF. The CDR3 region has the DNA TGTGCCAGCAGTGAAGCGCGGCTTAGCGGGAGGGTCCAAGATTCCTACGAGCAGTACTTC.

The chain employs TRBV27 and TRBJ2-7, with D possibly matching TRBD1 (5 bases). The V gene lost 3 bases and the J gene lost 4 bases, with 13 bases spanning the gap. The CDR3 has 14 residues. Germline CDR1 reads MNHEY; CDR2 reads SMNVEV (reference sequence). The CDR3 DNA is TGTGCCAGCAGTTTGGCTCAGGGCCTGTACGAGCAGTACTTC. This gives the protein CASSLAQGLYEQYF.

The V call is TRBV27, the J call TRBJ2-1; a weak D match, TRBD2 (6 bases). Germline assignment: CDR1 MNHEY and CDR2 SMNVEV (reference sequence). V lost 2 bases to trimming and J lost 8 bases, with 22 bases between them. This CDR3 is 17 amino acids long. In nucleotides, the CDR3 is TGTGCCAGCAGTTTAGGGCCCTCGGCGGGACTCATCCATGAGCAGTTCTTC. Its protein is CASSLGPSAGLIHEQFF.

The V call is TRBV2, the J call TRBJ2-3, with D uncertain. CDR1 is SNHLY, CDR2 FYNNEI, per germline. Trimming shortened V by 8 bases and J by 2 bases, and 11 bases separated the two germline ends. There are 13 residues in the CDR3. The CDR3 nucleotides are TGTGCCAGCTCCCCACTCATCACAGATACGCAGTATTTT. Its protein product is CASSPLITDTQYF.

The V and J genes are TRBV5-6 and TRBJ1-4, with 7 bases fitting TRBD1. CDR1 SGHDT and CDR2 YYEEEE come from the germline V gene. The CDR3 totals 16 residues. The ends lost 1 base at V and 4 bases at J; junction bases unmatched: 7. CDR3 loop: CASSLSRGRVNEKLFF. CDR3 DNA: TGTGCCAGCAGCTTGAGTAGGGGGCGGGTTAATGAAAAACTGTTTTTT. The whole variable domain, filled in from reference TRBV5-6 and TRBJ1-4, reads DAGVTQSPTHLIKTRGQQVTLRCSPKSGHDTVSWYQQALGQGPQFIFQYYEEEERQRGNFPDRFSGHQFPNYSSELNVNALLLGDSALYLCASSLSRGRVNEKLFFGSGTQLSVL.

J is TRBJ2-1 and V is TRBV18; the match to TRBD1 covers 9 bases. The trim removed 0 bases at V and 6 bases at J, leaving 6 bases unmatched. This CDR3 has 16 residues. CDR1 and CDR2 (germline): KGHSH, LQKENI. The CDR3: CASSPPTGGAGNEQFF. DNA for the CDR3: TGTGCCAGCTCACCACCCACAGGGGGCGCGGGCAATGAGCAGTTCTTC.

This chain uses TRBV28 with TRBJ1-6; no clear D gene. There are 15 residues in the CDR3. V was shortened by 2 bases and J by 6 bases, with 11 bases between the two germline ends. Germline CDR1 reads MDHEN; CDR2 reads SYDVKM. CDR3 in amino acids: CASSLVGGRNSPLHF. The CDR3, as DNA: TGTGCCAGCAGTTTAGTAGGAGGTCGTAATTCACCCCTCCACTTT.

V is TRBV29-1 and J is TRBJ2-5; 10 bases line up with TRBD1. The V gene end was trimmed by 0 bases and the J gene end by 3 bases; junction bases not matched to a gene: 7. Germline lookup yields CDR1 SQVTM and CDR2 ANQGSEA. The CDR3 sequence is 16 residues long. CDR3 nucleotides: TGCAGCGTTGAAGATCAGACAGGGGGCGCCGAAGAGACCCAGTACTTC. Protein sequence: CSVEDQTGGAEETQYF.

The J gene is TRBJ2-3, the V gene TRBV2; D is possibly TRBD2 (7 bases). This CDR3 has 14 amino acids. Trimming removed 4 bases at V and 3 bases at J, with 11 bases between. The germline gives CDR1 SNHLY, CDR2 FYNNEI. The CDR3 region has the DNA TGTGCCAGCAGTGTTAGGGGGGGGACAGATACGCAGTATTTT. As protein: CASSVRGGTDTQYF.

This clone has only a few counts. The chain links TRBV7-8 to TRBJ2-6; 7 nucleotides agree with TRBD1. The CDR3 runs 18 residues. Germline values: CDR1 SGHVS, CDR2 FQNEAQ. With V trimmed by 1 base and J by 1 base, 7 bases remained unmatched. The CDR3 spells CASSLGSDRRSGANVLTF. The CDR3, as DNA: TGTGCCAGCAGCTTAGGGTCGGACAGGAGATCTGGGGCCAACGTCCTGACTTTC.

Regarding this clone: This specimen includes other DNA sequences encoding the same CDR3. The V call is TRBV10-3, the J call TRBJ2-3; 11 bases fit TRBD1. From germline, CDR1 is ENHRY and CDR2 SYGVKD. The trim removed 0 bases at V and 4 bases at J, leaving 3 bases unmatched. The CDR3 extends over 16 amino acids. Written as DNA, the CDR3 is TGTGCCATCAGTGAGTCGCCGGGACAGGGGGCAGATACGCAGTATTTT. Encoded protein: CAISESPGQGADTQYF.

The chain's CDR3 is CASSQDHQRGIYEQYF. CDR3 sequence (DNA): TGCGCCAGCAGCCAAGATCACCAGAGAGGGATCTACGAGCAGTACTTC. V usage is TRBV4-3 and J usage is TRBJ2-7, with D perhaps matching TRBD2 (5 bases). CDR1 is LGHNA and CDR2 is YSLEER in the germline V gene. The CDR3 has 16 amino acids. The ends were cut back, 0 bases at V and 3 bases at J, with 15 bases in the middle.

This chain links TRBV18 with TRBJ2-5; D is unresolved. V was trimmed by 2 bases and J by 5 bases, leaving 6 bases between them. The CDR3 extends over 12 amino acids. CDR1 is KGHSH, CDR2 LQKENI, per germline. As DNA, the CDR3 is TGTGCCAGCTCACCATCGGTTGAGACCCAGTACTTC. Translation gives CASSPSVETQYF. The full variable domain, rest sourced from reference TRBV18 and TRBJ2-5, is NAGVMQNPRHLVRRRGQEARLRCSPMKGHSHVYWYRQLPEEGLKFMVYLQKENIIDESGMPKERFSAEFPKEGPSILRIQQVVRGDSAAYFCASSPSVETQYFGPGTRLLVL.

The chain recombines TRBV7-7 with TRBJ2-3, with D uncertain. Looked up from germline, CDR1 is SSHAT and CDR2 is FNYEAQ (reference sequence). This CDR3 comprises 15 residues. Trimming left V 5 bases short and J 3 bases short, with 15 bases between. This chain's CDR3 is CASSQTSLRTDTQYF. In DNA, the CDR3 is TGTGCCAGCAGCCAGACAAGCCTCAGGACAGATACGCAGTATTTT.

The chain employs TRBV2 and TRBJ2-1, with 12 bases that match TRBD1. The ends lost 5 bases at V and 7 bases at J; junction bases unmatched: 9. Germline CDR1 reads SNHLY; CDR2 reads FYNNEI. The length of the CDR3 is 16 residues. The CDR3 here is CASSRGDRGQSNEQFF. DNA for the CDR3: TGTGCCAGCAGTCGAGGGGACAGGGGGCAGAGTAATGAGCAGTTCTTC.

The chain carries TRBV27 and TRBJ2-1, with D tentatively TRBD1 (6 bases). The CDR3 runs 14 residues. Trimming left V 0 bases short and J 8 bases short, with 11 bases between. Germline V gene lookup returns CDR1 MNHEY and CDR2 SMNVEV (reference sequence). CDR3 region: CASSLSTGMDEQFF. The CDR3 DNA reads TGTGCCAGCAGTTTATCGACAGGTATGGATGAGCAGTTCTTC.

This chain joins TRBV9 and TRBJ2-7; the match to TRBD2 covers 10 bases. The CDR3 is 20 residues long. Germline CDR1 SGDLS, CDR2 YYNGEE. Trimming took 0 bases from V and 3 from J; bases not matched to a gene: 18. The CDR3 reads CASSVGGAPTAGTSVYEQYF. The DNA of the CDR3 is TGTGCCAGCAGCGTAGGGGGAGCTCCAACCGCCGGGACTAGCGTCTACGAGCAGTACTTC.

The count of this clone is one. The gene calls are TRBV9 and TRBJ2-1, with TRBD1 matching 9 bases. This CDR3 spans 15 amino acids. After removal of 2 bases from V and 3 bases from J, the junction contained 3 bases not matched to a gene. CDR1 and CDR2 from the germline V gene are SGDLS and YYNGEE. Written as DNA, the CDR3 is TGTGCCAGCAGCGTCTCGGGACAGGGCTACAATGAGCAGTTCTTC. Amino acids: CASSVSGQGYNEQFF.

This sequence joins TRBV5-1 and TRBJ1-3; D may be TRBD1 (5 bases). CDR1 and CDR2 (germline): SGHRS, YFSETQ. The CDR3 is 15 residues long. V lost 2 bases and J lost 4, with 13 bases in between. The CDR3 DNA sequence: TGCGCCAGCAGCTTCGGGCCGCGGGGGGGAAACACCATATATTTT. Residues: CASSFGPRGGNTIYF.

This chain uses TRBV6-4 with TRBJ1-6; 10 bases agree with TRBD1. Per germline, CDR1 MRHNA and CDR2 SNTAGT. The CDR3 is made up of 16 amino acids. Trimming removed 11 bases from V and 10 bases from J; junction bases left unmatched: 17. DNA for the CDR3: TGTGCCGGACAGTACTCAAGGACAGGGGGAGGATCACCCCTCCACTTT. Its protein is CAGQYSRTGGGSPLHF.

V and J are TRBV5-1 and TRBJ1-1, with 7 bases matching TRBD1. Germline V lookup: CDR1 SGHRS, CDR2 YFSETQ. The J segment lost 1 base and the V segment lost 4 bases, leaving 10 bases of the junction unmatched. The CDR3 has 16 residues. Here the CDR3 DNA reads TGCGCCAGCAGCGCGACGGGGACAGTCCCGAACACTGAAGCTTTCTTT. Its translation: CASSATGTVPNTEAFF.

J is TRBJ1-1 and V is TRBV25-1; 7 bases are shared with TRBD1. The CDR3 contains 18 residues. The V and J ends lost 9 bases and 4 bases, in that order; junction bases with no gene match: 23. Germline loops: CDR1 MGHDK, CDR2 SYGVNS. For the CDR3, the DNA is TGTGCCAGTCTTAGGTTCCGAGACAGGGTGGTGGTTGGCACTGAAGCTTTCTTT. Translated: CASLRFRDRVVVGTEAFF.

This clone was found a few times. The V call is TRBV6-5, the J call TRBJ2-3, with 9 bases matching TRBD2. V lost 2 bases and J lost 0; bases outside the gene matches: 0. This CDR3 is 15 amino acids long. CDR1 is MNHEY, CDR2 SVGAGI, per germline. The CDR3 reads CASSYTSGSTDTQYF. Here the CDR3 DNA reads TGTGCCAGCAGTTACACTAGCGGGAGCACAGATACGCAGTATTTT.